This T cell receptor (beta chain) was recovered during a study of persistence of HIV-infected CD4 T cells. From germline, CDR1 is SGHDT and CDR2 YYEEEE. V dropped 2 bases and J dropped 0; count of bases not matched to a gene: 6. This CDR3 comprises 16 residues. The libraries were made with immunoSEQ version 4 in survey mode. Profiling relied on immunoSEQ multiplex PCR, and the TCRdb table lists in-frame clones only, not all of them. The sample consists of 35,000 to 45,000 clones, around 90% of them appearing once. Worth noting for this clone: Its specificity is not known.

Anti-CD3/anti-CD28 beads served as a nonspecific positive control stimulus. Responding CD4+ T cells were sorted by upregulation of both CD40 ligand and CD69. The TCR originated in an adult woman with HIV who was CMV-seropositive. The sequenced sample was CD4+ T cells sorted from PBMCs after roughly 18-hour stimulation, obtained from a patient who received antiretroviral therapy. The chain is built from TRBV5-6 and TRBJ2-3, with 7 bases lining up with TRBD1. The CDR3 region is CASSLGRGQSTDTQYF. In DNA, the CDR3 is TGTGCCAGCAGCTTAGGAAGGGGGCAGAGCACAGATACGCAGTATTTT.